One and the same sample provided the 11 T cell receptor beta chains below, sequenced in a study of shared clonotypes between healthy human individuals. Here immunoSEQ multiplex PCR was the method, and the copy in TCRdb shows in-frame clones only, minus some. The sample yields some 1.5 million clones, approximately 98% seen once. Sequenced sample: naive CD4+ T cells sorted from blood. Subset here: CD45RA+ positively selected. The receptors shown here come from a man aged 25 to 45 in good health.

The rearrangement joins TRBV27 to TRBJ2-7, with 9 nucleotides matching TRBD1. Trimming at V came to 6 bases and at J to 2 bases, leaving 2 bases not matched to a gene. CDR1 and CDR2 from the germline V gene are MNHEY and SMNVEV (reference sequence). This CDR3 is built from 13 residues. The CDR3 DNA follows: TGTGCCAGCAGGACAGGGGGAACCTACGAGCAGTACTTC. Amino acid sequence: CASRTGGTYEQYF.

This chain links TRBV9 with TRBJ2-3; tentative D call: TRBD2 (6 bases). Deletions cut 1 base from V and 0 bases from J, with 18 bases between. This CDR3 region has 18 residues. Germline V CDR1 and CDR2: SGDLS, YYNGEE. This CDR3 reads CASSVSSARSVSTDTQYF. CDR3 bases: TGTGCCAGCAGCGTATCTAGCGCCCGGTCGGTTAGCACAGATACGCAGTATTTT.

V is TRBV7-2 and J is TRBJ2-1, with TRBD2 as a possible D gene (6 bases). This CDR3 is built from 18 residues. V lost 1 base and J lost 0, with 16 bases in between. Germline V gives CDR1 SGHTA, CDR2 FQGNSA. CDR3 nucleotides: TGTGCCAGCAGCTTAGTTGGGACTGCCCCAAGCTCCTACAATGAGCAGTTCTTC. Encoded protein: CASSLVGTAPSSYNEQFF.

This chain uses TRBV6-5 with TRBJ1-5, with D possibly matching TRBD1 (6 bases). Germline lookup yields CDR1 MNHEY and CDR2 SVGAGI. The CDR3 is made up of 15 amino acids. V gave up 5 bases and J gave up 6 bases, with 17 bases separating them. CDR3 sequence: CASSGRRDIGQPQHF. The CDR3 DNA is TGTGCCAGCAGTGGCCGCCGGGACATAGGTCAGCCCCAGCATTTT.

This chain joins TRBV7-8 and TRBJ2-3; D possibly corresponds to TRBD2 (6 bases). The ends were cut back, 5 bases at V and 0 bases at J, with 18 bases in the middle. CDR3 length: 17 amino acids. CDR1 and CDR2 (germline): SGHVS, FQNEAQ. The chain's CDR3 is CASSLAGLRLSTDTQYF. CDR3 in DNA: TGTGCCAGCAGCCTTGCGGGACTCAGATTGAGCACAGATACGCAGTATTTT.

Of note for this clone: Other DNA sequences in the same sample also yield this CDR3. This chain joins TRBV10-3 and TRBJ2-5; D is undetermined. Germline V lookup: CDR1 ENHRY, CDR2 SYGVKD. There are 12 residues in the CDR3. Trimming pared 4 bases from V and 1 base from J, leaving 4 bases between. CDR3 in amino acids: CAISGSQETQYF. For the CDR3, the DNA is TGTGCCATCAGTGGGTCCCAAGAGACCCAGTACTTC.

V usage is TRBV9 and J usage is TRBJ1-2, with unresolved D. V lost 4 bases to trimming and J lost 2 bases, with 12 bases between them. The CDR3 is made up of 14 amino acids. In germline, CDR1 is SGDLS, CDR2 YYNGEE. The CDR3 coding sequence is TGTGCCAGCAGCCTGAGGCCGGAGAACTATGGCTACACCTTC. This sequence encodes CASSLRPENYGYTF.

This chain connects TRBV7-2 to TRBJ1-2, with D perhaps TRBD1 (6 bases). The V and J ends lost 1 base and 5 bases respectively, with 11 bases between them. There are 14 residues in the CDR3. Germline V CDR1 and CDR2: SGHTA, FQGNSA. The CDR3 reads CASSLDPGAYGYTF. The CDR3 DNA reads as TGTGCCAGCAGCTTAGACCCAGGGGCGTATGGCTACACCTTC.

On this clone itself: This CDR3 is also generated by other DNA sequences in the sample. The chain carries TRBV9 and TRBJ2-3, with unresolved D. Germline V gene sequence: CDR1 SGDLS, CDR2 YYNGEE. The germline V and J ends were trimmed by 0 bases and 1 base, with 3 bases remaining between them. The CDR3 has 13 residues. The CDR3 DNA reads TGTGCCAGCAGCGTAGAACGCACAGATACGCAGTATTTT. This gives the protein CASSVERTDTQYF. The full variable domain, its missing parts supplied by reference TRBV9 and TRBJ2-3, is DSGVTQTPKHLITATGQRVTLRCSPRSGDLSVYWYQQSLDQGLQFLIQYYNGEERAKGNILERFSAQQFPDLHSELNLSSLELGDSALYFCASSVERTDTQYFGPGTRLTVL.

The CDR3 nucleotides read TGTGCCAGCAGCTTAGTCGCAAAGATTGGCGAGCAGTACTTC. This encodes CASSLVAKIGEQYF. The gene calls are TRBV7-9 and TRBJ2-7, with D uncertain. V was pared by 1 base and J by 6 bases, with 13 bases between. CDR1 is SEHNR, CDR2 FQNEAQ, per germline (reference sequence). This CDR3 region has 14 residues. The full variable domain, rest sourced from reference TRBV7-9 and TRBJ2-7, is DTGVSQNPRHKITKRGQNVTFRCDPISEHNRLYWYRQTLGQGPEFLTYFQNEAQLEKSRLLSDRFSAERPKGSFSTLEIQRTEQGDSAMYLCASSLVAKIGEQYFGPGTRLTVT.

Remarks on this clone: Other DNA sequences from this sample encode an identical CDR3 as well. V is TRBV27 and J is TRBJ1-5, with D unresolved. The length of the CDR3 is 13 residues. Germline CDR1 reads MNHEY; CDR2 reads SMNVEV (reference sequence). The V end was cut by 3 bases, the J end by 5 bases, with 8 bases between. The CDR3 here is CASSLFRDQPQHF. The CDR3 DNA is TGTGCCAGCAGTTTGTTTCGTGATCAGCCCCAGCATTTT.